The 16 T cell receptor beta chains listed next were all sequenced from one sample in a study of blood T cell repertoires in COVID-19. The assay was immunoSEQ multiplex PCR, and TCRdb's table has in-frame clones only and misses some. The table has roughly 200,000 clones, around 86% seen once. Material: peripheral blood. The receptors shown here come from a man in his 60s with acute or convalescent COVID-19.

This sequence joins TRBV27 and TRBJ1-2; 9 bases are shared with TRBD1. The CDR3 sequence is 15 residues long. CDR1 is MNHEY and CDR2 is SMNVEV in the germline V gene (reference sequence). The J segment lost 2 bases and the V segment lost 5 bases, leaving 6 bases of the junction unmatched. CDR3 sequence reads: CASSDPGTGNYGYTF. Written as DNA, the CDR3 is TGTGCCAGCAGTGACCCCGGGACAGGGAACTATGGCTACACCTTC.

DNA of the CDR3: TGTGCCAGTAGTTCCGGTCCCGGGACAGGGCCCAACACTGAAGCTTTCTTT. It translates to CASSSGPGTGPNTEAFF. The genes are TRBV19 and TRBJ1-1; 9 bases are shared with TRBD1. The CDR3 spans 17 residues. V dropped 5 bases and J dropped 2; count of bases not matched to a gene: 12. Germline CDR1 and CDR2: LNHDA and SQIVND (reference sequence).

Worth noting for this clone: Relative to the germline gene, one junction end is altered; a read error may explain this. The chain joins TRBV24-1 to TRBJ1-4, with D unclear. This CDR3 has 11 amino acids. Germline CDR1 is KGHDR and CDR2 is SFDVKD. The CDR3 loop reads CAPCRNEKLFF. The CDR3 coding sequence is TGCGCCCCGTGCCGGAATGAAAAACTGTTTTTT.

This clone has more than one count but fewer than ten. CDR3 in DNA: TGCGCCAGCAGGGAAGACAGGGTTGTGGCAATGGGTCAGCCCCAGCATTTT. Residues: CASREDRVVAMGQPQHF. The chain links TRBV10-1 to TRBJ1-5; 7 bases line up with TRBD1. CDR3 length equals 17 residues. The germline gives CDR1 WNHNN, CDR2 SYGVQD (reference sequence). Trimming removed 6 bases from V and 6 bases from J; junction bases left unmatched: 17.

This clone has just a few counts. The chain couples TRBV6-5 to TRBJ2-1; D unresolved. V dropped 6 bases and J dropped 6 bases, with 9 bases sitting between them. The germline V gene encodes CDR1 MNHEY and CDR2 SVGAGI. This CDR3 region has 12 residues. The CDR3 is CASRARSNEQFF. In DNA form, the CDR3 reads TGTGCCAGCAGAGCCCGAAGCAATGAGCAGTTCTTC.

This clone turned up a few times. The chain is built from TRBV19 and TRBJ1-2, with TRBD1 matching over 10 bases. Looked up from germline, CDR1 is LNHDA and CDR2 is SQIVND (reference sequence). The CDR3 contains 15 residues. V lost 3 bases, J lost 8 bases, and 9 bases stayed unmatched. The CDR3 loop reads CASSMGQGTSGGYTF. The CDR3 DNA reads TGTGCCAGTAGTATGGGACAGGGGACCTCCGGAGGCTACACCTTC.

This chain connects TRBV18 to TRBJ2-2; 7 bases align to TRBD1. The germline V gene encodes CDR1 KGHSH and CDR2 LQKENI. V was pared by 5 bases and J by 4 bases, with 7 bases of the junction left unmatched. The CDR3 runs 15 residues. The CDR3 region is CASSSQTGPTGELFF. As DNA, the CDR3 is TGTGCCAGCTCATCTCAGACAGGGCCCACCGGGGAGCTGTTTTTT.

J is TRBJ2-1 and V is TRBV24-1; 9 positions agree with TRBD2. J was trimmed by 8 bases and V by 3 bases; bases with no gene match: 13. The CDR3 is made up of 17 amino acids. In germline, CDR1 is KGHDR, CDR2 SFDVKD. The CDR3 reads CATSDLSAGGYRDEQFF. CDR3 DNA: TGTGCCACCAGTGATCTCTCCGCGGGGGGGTATAGGGATGAGCAGTTCTTC.

The V gene is TRBV5-4, the J gene TRBJ1-2; possible D gene TRBD1, 6 bases. In germline, CDR1 is SGHNT, CDR2 YYREEE (reference sequence). Trimming took 4 bases from V and 8 from J, leaving 15 bases between them. The CDR3 spans 13 residues. The DNA for the CDR3 is TGTGCCAGCAGCCGGACAGTCGTGGGAGGCTACACCTTC. Translation: CASSRTVVGGYTF.

The chain combines TRBV7-8 with TRBJ2-1; D unresolved. The germline gives CDR1 SGHVS, CDR2 FQNEAQ. V was clipped by 5 bases and J by 0 bases, with 5 bases between them. The CDR3 runs 13 residues. CDR3 sequence: CASSPSSYNEQFF. The CDR3 nucleotides read TGTGCCAGCAGCCCCTCCTCCTACAATGAGCAGTTCTTC.

The CDR3 reads CATSRDRGASYEQYF. CDR3 in DNA: TGCGCCACCTCCCGGGACAGGGGCGCCTCCTACGAGCAGTACTTC. J is TRBJ2-7 and V is TRBV5-1; 10 nucleotides agree with TRBD1. Trimming removed 9 bases from V and 0 bases from J; junction bases left unmatched: 9. This CDR3 has 15 residues. The germline V gene has CDR1 SGHRS and CDR2 YFSETQ.

The rearrangement links TRBV9 to TRBJ2-4, with D tentatively TRBD1 (7 bases). CDR3 size: 16 residues. V gave up 0 bases and J gave up 0 bases, with 10 bases separating them. In germline, CDR1 is SGDLS, CDR2 YYNGEE. The CDR3 here is CASSVAGGLAKNIQYF. The CDR3 DNA sequence: TGTGCCAGCAGCGTAGCAGGGGGACTAGCCAAAAACATTCAGTACTTC.

The DNA of the CDR3 is TGTGCCAGCAGCTTTCGGGGGGGCCCCGCTGGAGATACGCAGTATTTT. This gives the protein CASSFRGGPAGDTQYF. The V and J genes are TRBV11-2 and TRBJ2-3; 8 nucleotides match TRBD2. Germline CDR1 reads SGHAT; CDR2 reads FQNNGV. The CDR3 loop spans 16 amino acids. V shed 3 bases, J shed 5 bases, and the junction held 10 bases outside the gene matches.

The V call is TRBV4-1, the J call TRBJ2-7, with 13 positions matching TRBD2. The length of the CDR3 is 16 residues. V gave up 2 bases and J gave up 6 bases; unmatched junction bases: 7. The V gene's germline CDR1 is MGHRA and CDR2 YSYEKL. CDR3 region: CASSQHTSGGAPEQYF. The CDR3 DNA sequence: TGCGCCAGCAGCCAACATACTAGCGGGGGGGCCCCCGAGCAGTACTTC.

CDR3 sequence reads: CASSPRDRAGEKLFF. In DNA form, the CDR3 reads TGTGCCAGCAGCCCCCGGGACAGGGCAGGGGAAAAACTGTTTTTT. The chain is built from TRBV7-8 and TRBJ1-4; 9 bases match TRBD1. From germline, CDR1 is SGHVS and CDR2 FQNEAQ. J lost 8 bases, V lost 5 bases, and 9 bases had no gene match. The CDR3 consists of 15 residues.

Regarding this clone: This sequence may be a read error, since a much larger clone differs from it by one base. This chain uses TRBV6-2 or TRBV6-3 with TRBJ2-1; D gene unclear. The germline CDR1 and CDR2 sequences are MNHEY and SVGEGT. The CDR3 runs to 13 residues. Trimming took off 4 bases at V and 1 base at J, with 5 bases between the two ends. CDR3 sequence: CASSSQSYNEQFF. DNA for the CDR3: TGTGCCAGCAGTTCTCAGTCCTACAATGAGCAGTTCTTC.